The source of this T cell receptor (beta chain) is a study of blood T cell repertoires in COVID-19. The cohort comprised adults aged about 18 to 100 years residing in around 25 US areas. Allocation to cohorts depended on clinical history reported by the participants. Original analysis: How many nucleated cells were present was estimated from reference gene primer amplification. The repertoire was sequenced with immunoSEQ multiplex PCR; TCRdb's copy has only in-frame clones and lacks some. D and trimming were read from the DNA, whereas the V and J calls and clone size are those reported in that table. The sample shows roughly 250,000 clones, approximately 86% of them seen only once. With 1 base removed from V and 4 bases from J, the gap between germline ends came to 14 bases. Germline values: CDR1 LNHNV, CDR2 YYDKDF (reference sequence). The CDR3 spans 15 residues.

This clonotype was obtained from a woman aged 40 to 55 with acute COVID-19. Sequenced: PBMCs or T cells enriched from blood (not recorded which). V and J are TRBV15 and TRBJ2-7, with a tentative D call TRBD2 (5 bases). Here the CDR3 DNA reads TGTGCCACCAGCAGAGGGTTAGTAGCGCCGTACGAGCAGTACTTC. Protein: CATSRGLVAPYEQYF.